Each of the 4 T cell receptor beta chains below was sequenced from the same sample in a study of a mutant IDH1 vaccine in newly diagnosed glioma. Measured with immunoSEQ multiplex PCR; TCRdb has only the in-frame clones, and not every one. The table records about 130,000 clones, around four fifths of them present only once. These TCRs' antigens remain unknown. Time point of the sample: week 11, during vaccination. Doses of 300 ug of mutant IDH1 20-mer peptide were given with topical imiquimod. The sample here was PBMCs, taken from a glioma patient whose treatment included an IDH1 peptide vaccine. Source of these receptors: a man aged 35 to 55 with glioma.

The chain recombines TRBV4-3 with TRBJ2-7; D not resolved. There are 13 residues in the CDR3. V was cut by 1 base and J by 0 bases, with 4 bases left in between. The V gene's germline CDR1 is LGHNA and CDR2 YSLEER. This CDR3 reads CASSQGVSYEQYF. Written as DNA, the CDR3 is TGCGCCAGCAGCCAAGGGGTCTCCTACGAGCAGTACTTC.

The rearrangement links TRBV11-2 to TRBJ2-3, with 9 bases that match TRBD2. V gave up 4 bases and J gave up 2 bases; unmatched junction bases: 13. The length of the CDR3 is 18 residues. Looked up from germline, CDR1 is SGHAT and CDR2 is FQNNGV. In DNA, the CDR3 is TGTGCCAGCAGCTCACGACTGACTAGCGGTCGTAACACAGATACGCAGTATTTT. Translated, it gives CASSSRLTSGRNTDTQYF.

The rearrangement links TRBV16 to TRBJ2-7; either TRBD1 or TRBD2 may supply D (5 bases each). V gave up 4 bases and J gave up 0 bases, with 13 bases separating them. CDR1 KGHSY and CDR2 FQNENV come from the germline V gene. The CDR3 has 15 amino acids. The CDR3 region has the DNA TGTGCCAGCAGCCGCCGGGCAGGGACCTCCTACGAGCAGTACTTC. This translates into CASSRRAGTSYEQYF.

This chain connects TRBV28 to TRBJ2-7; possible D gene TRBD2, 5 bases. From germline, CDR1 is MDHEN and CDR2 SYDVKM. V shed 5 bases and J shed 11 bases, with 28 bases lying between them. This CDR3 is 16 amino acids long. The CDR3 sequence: CASSPLRTPFGYVEYF. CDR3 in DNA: TGTGCCAGCAGTCCCCTTAGGACTCCCTTCGGCTACGTAGAGTACTTC.